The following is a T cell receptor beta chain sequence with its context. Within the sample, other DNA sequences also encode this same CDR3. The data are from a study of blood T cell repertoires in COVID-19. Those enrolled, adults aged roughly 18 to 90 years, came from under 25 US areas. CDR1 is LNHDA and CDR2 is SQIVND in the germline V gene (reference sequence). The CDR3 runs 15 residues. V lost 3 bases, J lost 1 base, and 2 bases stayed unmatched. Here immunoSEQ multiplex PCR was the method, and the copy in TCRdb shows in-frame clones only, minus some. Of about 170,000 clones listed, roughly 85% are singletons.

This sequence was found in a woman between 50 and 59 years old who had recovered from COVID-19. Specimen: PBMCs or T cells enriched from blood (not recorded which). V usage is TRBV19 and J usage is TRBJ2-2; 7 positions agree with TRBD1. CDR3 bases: TGTGCCAGTAGTATTGGGGACAGGAACACCGGGGAGCTGTTTTTT. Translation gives CASSIGDRNTGELFF. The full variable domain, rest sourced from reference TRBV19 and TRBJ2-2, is DGGITQSPKYLFRKEGQNVTLSCEQNLNHDAMYWYRQDPGQGLRLIYYSQIVNDFQKGDIAEGYSVSREKKESFPLTVTSAQKNPTAFYLCASSIGDRNTGELFFGEGSRLTVL.